This T cell receptor beta chain was profiled in a study of shared clonotypes between healthy human individuals. With 2 bases removed from V and 4 bases from J, the gap between germline ends came to 6 bases. CDR3 size: 12 residues. Germline values: CDR1 MNHEY, CDR2 SMNVEV (reference sequence). The donor cohort consisted entirely of Caucasian adults residing in Nashville, Tennessee. The protocol was immunoSEQ multiplex PCR, while the TCRdb copy is restricted to in-frame clones and leaves out a portion. This table holds 2 million to 2.5 million clones, nearly 97% found once. As for this clone: Other DNA sequences within the sample encode an identical CDR3.

Sequencing was performed on naive CD4+ T cells sorted from blood. Subset of the sample: CD45RA+ positively selected. The sequence was collected from a man aged 18 to 30 in good health. The gene calls are TRBV27 and TRBJ2-7, with no clear D. Here the CDR3 reads CASSLRGYEQYF. The CDR3 DNA reads TGTGCCAGCAGTTTACGAGGATACGAGCAGTACTTC.